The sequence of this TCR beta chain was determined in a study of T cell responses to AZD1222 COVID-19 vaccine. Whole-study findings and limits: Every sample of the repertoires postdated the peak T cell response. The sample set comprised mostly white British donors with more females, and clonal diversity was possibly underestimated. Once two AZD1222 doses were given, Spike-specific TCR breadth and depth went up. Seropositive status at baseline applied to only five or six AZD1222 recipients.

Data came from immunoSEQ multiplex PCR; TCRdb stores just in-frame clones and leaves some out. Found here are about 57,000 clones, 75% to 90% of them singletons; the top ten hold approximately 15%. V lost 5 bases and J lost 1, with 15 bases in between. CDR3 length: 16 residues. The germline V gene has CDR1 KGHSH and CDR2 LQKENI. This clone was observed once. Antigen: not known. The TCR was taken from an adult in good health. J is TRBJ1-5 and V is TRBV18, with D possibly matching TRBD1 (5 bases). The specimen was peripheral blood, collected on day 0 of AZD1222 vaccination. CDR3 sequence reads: CASSRFGAESNQPQHF. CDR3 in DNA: TGTGCCAGCTCAAGGTTCGGGGCGGAGAGCAATCAGCCCCAGCATTTT.